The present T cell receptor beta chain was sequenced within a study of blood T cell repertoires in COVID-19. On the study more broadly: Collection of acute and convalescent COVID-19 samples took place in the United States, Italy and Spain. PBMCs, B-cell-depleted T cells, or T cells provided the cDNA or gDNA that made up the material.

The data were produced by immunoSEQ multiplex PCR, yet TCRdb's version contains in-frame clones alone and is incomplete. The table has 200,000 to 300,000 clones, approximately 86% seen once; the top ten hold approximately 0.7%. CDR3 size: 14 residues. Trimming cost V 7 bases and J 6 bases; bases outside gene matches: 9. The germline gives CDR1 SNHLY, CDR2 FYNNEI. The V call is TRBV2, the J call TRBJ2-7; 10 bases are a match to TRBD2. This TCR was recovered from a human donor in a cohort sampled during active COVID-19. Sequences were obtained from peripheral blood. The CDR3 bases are TGTGCCAGCATTAAAGCGGGAGGGTTATCCGAGCAGTACTTC. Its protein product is CASIKAGGLSEQYF.